A single sample gave rise to the 2 T cell receptor beta chains below, sequenced in a study of blood T cell repertoires in COVID-19. Assay: immunoSEQ multiplex PCR; the TCRdb copy retains only in-frame clones and omits some. The sample yields under 200,000 clones, about 88% seen once. Sequenced sample: peripheral blood. These receptors were taken from a man aged 18 to 30 with acute or convalescent COVID-19.

The genes are TRBV19 and TRBJ2-5; perhaps TRBD2 as D (6 bases). Germline V lookup: CDR1 LNHDA, CDR2 SQIVND (reference sequence). The V and J ends lost 6 bases and 7 bases respectively, with 12 bases between them. The CDR3 contains 12 residues. DNA of the CDR3: TGTGCCAGTAGGGAGGGCCTAGGGACCCAGTACTTC. It translates to CASREGLGTQYF.

The rearrangement links TRBV7-2 to TRBJ1-5; D ambiguous. Trimming removed 5 bases at V and 5 bases at J, with 10 bases between. This CDR3 comprises 13 residues. Germline values: CDR1 SGHTA, CDR2 FQGNSA. The chain's CDR3 is CASSPSGDQPQHF. DNA of the CDR3: TGTGCCAGCAGCCCTAGCGGCGATCAGCCCCAGCATTTT.